The 28 T cell receptor beta chains given below trace back to one sample, sequenced in a study of human T cells and chemical hapten exposure (dated by TCRdb to about 2021). Library method: 5' RACE. The sequencing machine was an Illumina MiSeq. In TCRdb, the public reads were trimmed at Q25 with fastp and aligned with MiXCR, with productive beta chains retained. A single entry per CDR3 protein holds the most common genes and DNA from its merged rows. Recorded for this sample are 70,000 to 85,000 distinct CDR3 sequences; about a sixth of them occurred a single time. Jointly, the top ten make up 6.8% of the sample. Total RNA was extracted from unfractionated whole blood that had been collected in Tempus Blood RNA tubes. These receptors originate from a female donor in good health.

This clonotype has only a few counts. This chain connects TRBV6-2 or TRBV6-3 to TRBJ1-5; tentative D call: TRBD1 (6 bases). The CDR3 loop spans 17 amino acids. The V end lost 0 bases, the J end lost 5 bases, and 17 bases lay between the germline ends. The V gene's germline CDR1 is MNHEY and CDR2 SVGEGT. The CDR3 here is CASSYSFIWKGDQPQHF. CDR3 bases: TGTGCCAGCAGTTACTCGTTTATTTGGAAGGGGGATCAGCCCCAGCATTTT.

This clonotype appeared a few times. The rearrangement joins TRBV3-1 to TRBJ1-2; perhaps TRBD1 as D (5 bases). V dropped 2 bases and J dropped 2 bases, with 21 bases sitting between them. The length of the CDR3 is 18 residues. Germline V lookup: CDR1 LGHDT, CDR2 YNNKEL (reference sequence). The CDR3 protein is CASSQSRFHRDDNYGYTF. CDR3 in DNA: TGTGCCAGCAGCCAAAGTAGATTTCACCGGGACGACAACTATGGCTACACCTTC.

This clonotype occurred a few times. The J gene is TRBJ2-3, the V gene TRBV5-1; maybe TRBD2 (7 bases). The germline gives CDR1 SGHRS, CDR2 YFSETQ. The CDR3 covers 14 residues. The V and J ends lost 0 bases and 9 bases respectively, with 14 bases between them. CDR3: CASSLVGGRETQYF. Here the CDR3 DNA reads TGCGCCAGCAGCTTGGTGGGGGGGCGCGAAACGCAGTATTTT.

This clonotype has just a few counts. This chain links TRBV18 with TRBJ1-1; 8 bases align to TRBD1. CDR1 is KGHSH and CDR2 is LQKENI in the germline V gene. V shed 4 bases, J shed 1 base, and the junction held 8 bases outside the gene matches. This CDR3 has 16 amino acids. The CDR3 coding sequence is TGTGCCAGCTCACAACGACAGGGGTCTTCGAACACTGAAGCTTTCTTT. Translating gives CASSQRQGSSNTEAFF.

The V call is TRBV25-1, the J call TRBJ2-1, with D uncertain. V shed 3 bases and J shed 10 bases, with 16 bases lying between them. The CDR3 is 14 residues long. Germline V gene data show CDR1 as MGHDK and CDR2 as SYGVNS. CDR3 nucleotide sequence: TGTGCCAGCAGTGAGCCTACCAATTGGGTAGAGCAGTTCTTC. This gives the protein CASSEPTNWVEQFF. The whole variable domain, filled in from reference TRBV25-1 and TRBJ2-1, reads EADIYQTPRYLVIGTGKKITLECSQTMGHDKMYWYQQDPGMELHLIHYSYGVNSTEKGDLSSESTVSRIRTEHFPLTLESARPSHTSQYLCASSEPTNWVEQFFGPGTRLTVL.

The J gene is TRBJ1-3, the V gene TRBV6-6; D remains unclear. V gave up 4 bases and J gave up 0 bases, with 4 bases separating them. CDR1 and CDR2 (germline): MNHNY, SVGAGI (reference sequence). The CDR3 runs to 13 residues. Here the CDR3 DNA reads TGTGCCAGCAGTTCTAACTCTGGAAACACCATATATTTT. Residues: CASSSNSGNTIYF.

This clonotype came up a few times. This chain links TRBV5-1 with TRBJ2-3; 11 nucleotides align to TRBD2. After removal of 8 bases from V and 1 base from J, the junction contained 6 bases not matched to a gene. Germline CDR1 SGHRS, CDR2 YFSETQ. The CDR3 is made up of 15 amino acids. The CDR3 reads CASFELAGGTDTQYF. In DNA form, the CDR3 reads TGCGCCAGTTTTGAACTAGCGGGGGGCACAGATACGCAGTATTTT.

This clonotype was recorded a few times. The rearrangement links TRBV7-2 to TRBJ2-1; the D is unclear. The CDR3 covers 18 residues. The germline gives CDR1 SGHTA, CDR2 FQGNSA. Trimming took 1 base from V and 0 from J, leaving 16 bases between them. The CDR3 region is CASSLVLTFVSSYNEQFF. The CDR3 DNA is TGTGCCAGCAGCTTAGTCTTGACATTTGTAAGCTCCTACAATGAGCAGTTCTTC.

This clonotype was detected many times. The chain uses TRBV7-2 and TRBJ1-5; TRBD1 might be the D (5 bases). Germline V gene sequence: CDR1 SGHTA, CDR2 FQGNSA. Trimming left V 5 bases short and J 5 bases short, with 10 bases between. The CDR3 contains 13 residues. DNA of the CDR3: TGTGCCAGCAGCCTTCTGGGGGATCAGCCCCAGCATTTT. Translated, it gives CASSLLGDQPQHF.

The gene calls are TRBV12-3 or TRBV12-4 and TRBJ2-7; possibly TRBD2 for D (7 bases). CDR3 length: 13 amino acids. Trimming removed 7 bases from V and 7 bases from J, with 17 bases in between. The CDR3 region is CASTQGGVSEQYF. Written as DNA, the CDR3 is TGTGCCAGCACTCAAGGGGGGGTTTCTGAGCAGTACTTC.

The rearrangement uses TRBV6-6 and TRBJ1-2; D gene uncertain. Per the germline V gene, CDR1 is MNHNY and CDR2 is SVGAGI (reference sequence). This CDR3 comprises 13 residues. Trimming cost V 2 bases and J 8 bases, with 12 bases left between them. CDR3 in DNA: TGTGCCAGCAGTTACGAGGGATCGGCCGGCTACACCTTC. Translating gives CASSYEGSAGYTF.

This clonotype appeared a few times. The V and J genes are TRBV12-3 or TRBV12-4 and TRBJ1-1; maybe TRBD1 (5 bases). V lost 10 bases and J lost 0, with 18 bases in between. The CDR3 is made up of 15 amino acids. CDR3 DNA sequence: TGTGCCACCAAGGAGGGGATGTTTATGAACACTGAAGCTTTCTTT. Its protein is CATKEGMFMNTEAFF.

V gene TRBV5-1 combines with J gene TRBJ2-7, with 7 bases fitting TRBD2. The CDR3 sequence is 15 residues long. Germline assignment: CDR1 SGHRS and CDR2 YFSETQ. The junction had 4 bases not matched to a gene; V was cut back by 0 bases and J by 1 base. The CDR3 is CASSLDPSGSYEQYF. Here the CDR3 DNA reads TGCGCCAGCAGCTTGGATCCTAGCGGATCCTACGAGCAGTACTTC.

The chain carries TRBV11-1 and TRBJ1-4; TRBD1 might be the D (6 bases). CDR3 length: 16 residues. The germline V and J ends were trimmed by 3 bases and 2 bases, with 13 bases remaining between them. CDR1 SGHAT and CDR2 FQDESV come from the germline V gene (reference sequence). The CDR3 DNA reads TGTGCCAGCAGCTTGGGACAAACGGCGACTAATGAAAAACTGTTTTTT. Amino acids: CASSLGQTATNEKLFF.

This clonotype was recorded many times. V and J are TRBV2 and TRBJ2-3; D possibly corresponds to TRBD2 (6 bases). The CDR3 extends over 13 amino acids. Germline V CDR1 and CDR2: SNHLY, FYNNEI. V was trimmed by 5 bases and J by 3 bases, leaving 9 bases between them. CDR3 in DNA: TGTGCCAGCAGTACCGGGACTACAGATACGCAGTATTTT. Its protein product is CASSTGTTDTQYF.

This clonotype was observed a handful of times. The rearrangement links TRBV19 to TRBJ2-6, with D hard to call. V dropped 4 bases and J dropped 0 bases, with 16 bases sitting between them. The CDR3 length is 18 residues. Germline assignment: CDR1 LNHDA and CDR2 SQIVND (reference sequence). For the CDR3, the DNA is TGTGCCAGTAGTACCCCCCTGGGATCGGCCTCTGGGGCCAACGTCCTGACTTTC. It encodes CASSTPLGSASGANVLTF. Filled out from reference TRBV19 and TRBJ2-6, the complete variable domain reads DGGITQSPKYLFRKEGQNVTLSCEQNLNHDAMYWYRQDPGQGLRLIYYSQIVNDFQKGDIAEGYSVSREKKESFPLTVTSAQKNPTAFYLCASSTPLGSASGANVLTFGAGSRLTVL.

This chain links TRBV7-8 with TRBJ1-5; TRBD1 might be the D (5 bases). V gave up 7 bases and J gave up 5 bases, with 12 bases separating them. This CDR3 contains 13 residues. Looked up from germline, CDR1 is SGHVS and CDR2 is FQNEAQ. As DNA, the CDR3 is TGTGCCAGCACCCAAGGAGGGGATCAGCCCCAGCATTTT. Protein product: CASTQGGDQPQHF.

The rearrangement joins TRBV4-2 to TRBJ1-3; TRBD1 aligns across 9 bases. Trimming took 5 bases from V and 6 from J; bases not matched to a gene: 5. The germline V gene has CDR1 LGHNA and CDR2 YNFKEQ. This CDR3 is built from 14 residues. CDR3 protein: CASSRGQGSNTIYF. The CDR3 bases are TGTGCCAGCAGCAGGGGACAGGGTTCAAACACCATATATTTT.

V is TRBV29-1 and J is TRBJ2-3; D unclear. V gave up 4 bases and J gave up 5 bases, with 10 bases separating them. Germline values: CDR1 SQVTM, CDR2 ANQGSEA. CDR3 size: 12 residues. The CDR3: CSVGLDEDTQYF. The CDR3 DNA follows: TGCAGCGTTGGGCTAGACGAAGATACGCAGTATTTT.

Only a few counts were recorded for this clonotype. The chain has TRBV11-2 and TRBJ2-7; 14 bases match TRBD2. Germline loops: CDR1 SGHAT, CDR2 FQNNGV. The CDR3 totals 15 residues. With 5 bases clipped from V and 5 bases from J, the junction kept 5 bases outside the gene matches. CDR3 region: CASSRRLAGGDEQYF. Here the CDR3 DNA reads TGTGCCAGCAGCCGTCGACTAGCGGGAGGGGACGAGCAGTACTTC.

The genes are TRBV28 and TRBJ2-3, with 9 bases fitting TRBD1. This CDR3 spans 16 amino acids. The ends lost 2 bases at V and 0 bases at J; junction bases unmatched: 3. The germline CDR1 and CDR2 sequences are MDHEN and SYDVKM. The CDR3 reads CASSLPGQGSTDTQYF. CDR3 bases: TGTGCCAGCAGTTTACCGGGACAGGGTAGCACAGATACGCAGTATTTT.

This clonotype was seen a few times. V and J are TRBV3-1 and TRBJ2-5, with a tentative D call TRBD2 (5 bases). Germline V gene lookup returns CDR1 LGHDT and CDR2 YNNKEL (reference sequence). The V gene lost 0 bases and the J gene lost 7 bases, with 9 bases spanning the gap. The CDR3 contains 13 residues. The CDR3 here is CASSQDTSRTQYF. Here the CDR3 DNA reads TGTGCCAGCAGCCAAGATACTAGTAGGACCCAGTACTTC.

The chain couples TRBV29-1 to TRBJ1-5; D call uncertain. V lost 4 bases and J 5 bases, leaving 12 bases between the germline ends. Germline CDR1 and CDR2: SQVTM and ANQGSEA. This CDR3 spans 13 amino acids. CDR3 DNA sequence: TGCAGCGTTGGAGAAGGTTCGCATCAGCCCCAGCATTTT. This gives the protein CSVGEGSHQPQHF.

This clonotype has a handful of counts. This chain connects TRBV7-9 to TRBJ2-3; D remains unclear. This CDR3 spans 15 amino acids. Germline V gene sequence: CDR1 SEHNR, CDR2 FQNEAQ (reference sequence). Trimming removed 4 bases from V and 1 base from J, with 12 bases in between. The CDR3 bases are TGTGCCAGCAGCTACGGGCCTGAGGGCACAGATACGCAGTATTTT. This translates into CASSYGPEGTDTQYF.

This clonotype was found many times. The chain is built from TRBV28 and TRBJ1-1; tentative D call: TRBD1 (5 bases). The CDR3 has 14 amino acids. Looked up from germline, CDR1 is MDHEN and CDR2 is SYDVKM. Trimming removed 7 bases from V and 3 bases from J, with 15 bases in between. This chain's CDR3 is CASNNWGEDTEAFF. In DNA form, the CDR3 reads TGTGCCAGCAACAACTGGGGGGAGGACACTGAAGCTTTCTTT. The full variable domain, in which reference TRBV28 and TRBJ1-1 provide the parts outside the CDR3, is DVKVTQSSRYLVKRTGEKVFLECVQDMDHENMFWYRQDPGLGLRLIYFSYDVKMKEKGDIPEGYSVSREKKERFSLILESASTNQTSMYLCASNNWGEDTEAFFGQGTRLTVV.

The chain combines TRBV5-1 with TRBJ2-7; 14 nucleotides agree with TRBD2. Germline CDR1 SGHRS, CDR2 YFSETQ. This CDR3 is 18 amino acids long. V trimming: 4 bases; J trimming: 6 bases; junction bases outside the gene matches: 15. CDR3 bases: TGCGCCAGCAGCCCCTTGACTAGCGGGGGGGCATCAGCGGGCGAGCAGTACTTC. Its protein product is CASSPLTSGGASAGEQYF.

This sequence joins TRBV28 and TRBJ1-4; D might be TRBD1 (5 bases). Between the trimmed V and J ends, which lost 4 bases and 6 bases, there was a span of 18 bases. Germline CDR1 is MDHEN and CDR2 is SYDVKM. The CDR3 covers 16 residues. The CDR3 region is CASSSNPSLGDEKLFF. In DNA, the CDR3 is TGTGCCAGCAGTTCAAACCCCTCCCTGGGGGATGAAAAACTGTTTTTT.

The chain combines TRBV2 with TRBJ2-1; TRBD1 or TRBD2 may be the D gene (5 bases each). The germline V gene encodes CDR1 SNHLY and CDR2 FYNNEI. CDR3 size: 14 residues. V was trimmed by 2 bases and J by 9 bases, leaving 14 bases between them. Here the CDR3 DNA reads TGTGCCAGCAGTGAACTCAGTTACGGGGCTGAGCAGTTCTTC. Translated: CASSELSYGAEQFF.